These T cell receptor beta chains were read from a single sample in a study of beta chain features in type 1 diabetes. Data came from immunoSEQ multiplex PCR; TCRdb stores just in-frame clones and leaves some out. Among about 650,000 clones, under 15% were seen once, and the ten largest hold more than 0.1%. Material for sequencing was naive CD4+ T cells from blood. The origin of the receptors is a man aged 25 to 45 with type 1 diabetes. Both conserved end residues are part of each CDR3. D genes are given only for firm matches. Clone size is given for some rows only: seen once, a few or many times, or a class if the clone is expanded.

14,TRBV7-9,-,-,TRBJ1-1,CASSLGRGNSEAFF,TGTGCCAGCAGCTTAGGTCGTGGAAACAGTGAAGCTTTCTTT
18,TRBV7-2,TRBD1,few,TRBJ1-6,CASSQPKQGGTYNSPLHF,TGTGCCAGCAGCCAACCCAAACAAGGGGGCACCTATAATTCACCCCTCCACTTT
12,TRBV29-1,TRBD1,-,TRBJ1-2,CSDTGEHYGYTF,TGCAGCGATACAGGGGAACACTATGGCTACACCTTC
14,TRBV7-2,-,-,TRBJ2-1,CASSSNYRVGEQFF,TGTGCCAGCAGCTCAAACTACAGGGTAGGTGAGCAGTTCTTC
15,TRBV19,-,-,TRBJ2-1,CASSFGQLLGNEQFF,TGTGCCAGTAGTTTTGGGCAGCTTCTAGGCAATGAGCAGTTCTTC
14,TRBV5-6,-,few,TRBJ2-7,CASSFPGSSYEQYF,TGTGCCAGCAGCTTCCCAGGGAGCTCCTACGAGCAGTACTTC
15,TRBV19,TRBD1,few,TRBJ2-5,CASSTGTAYQETQYF,TGTGCCAGTAGTACCGGGACAGCGTACCAAGAGACCCAGTACTTC
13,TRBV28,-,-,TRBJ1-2,CASSPQGNYGYTF,TGTGCCAGCAGTCCCCAGGGAAACTATGGCTACACCTTC
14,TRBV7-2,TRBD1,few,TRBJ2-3,CASSRGQGVDTQYF,TGTGCCAGCAGCCGTGGACAGGGCGTAGATACGCAGTATTTT
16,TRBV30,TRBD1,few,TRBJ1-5,CAWSIPDRASNQPQHF,TGTGCCTGGAGTATTCCCGACAGGGCGAGCAATCAGCCCCAGCATTTT
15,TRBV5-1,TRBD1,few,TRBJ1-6,CASRSGGPRDSPLHF,TGCGCCAGCAGGTCAGGGGGGCCGAGGGATTCACCCCTCCACTTT
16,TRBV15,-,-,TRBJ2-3,CATSRDMSATTDTQYF,TGTGCCACCAGCAGAGATATGTCAGCGACCACAGATACGCAGTATTTT
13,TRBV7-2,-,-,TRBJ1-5,CASREDSNQPQHF,TGTGCCAGCAGGGAGGATAGCAATCAGCCCCAGCATTTT
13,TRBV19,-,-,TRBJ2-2,CASSIQPTGELFF,TGTGCCAGTAGTATCCAGCCCACCGGGGAGCTGTTTTTT
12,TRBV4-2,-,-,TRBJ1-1,CASSHTNTEAFF,TGTGCCAGCAGCCACACGAACACTGAAGCTTTCTTT
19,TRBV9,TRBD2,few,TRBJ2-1,CASSVEPMTSGGLGDEQFF,TGTGCCAGCAGCGTAGAACCTATGACTAGCGGGGGCCTTGGGGATGAGCAGTTCTTC
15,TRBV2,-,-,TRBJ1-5,CASSTTLDSNQPQHF,TGTGCCAGCAGTACTACACTGGATAGCAATCAGCCCCAGCATTTT
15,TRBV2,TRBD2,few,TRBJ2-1,CASRISGGAYNEQFF,TGTGCCAGCAGGATTAGCGGGGGGGCCTATAATGAGCAGTTCTTC
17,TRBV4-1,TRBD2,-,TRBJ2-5,CASSQDKGLAVQETQYF,TGCGCCAGCAGCCAAGATAAAGGACTAGCCGTCCAAGAGACCCAGTACTTC
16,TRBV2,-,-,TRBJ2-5,CASRRSTLGDPETQYF,TGTGCCAGCAGGAGAAGCACCCTTGGGGATCCGGAGACCCAGTACTTC
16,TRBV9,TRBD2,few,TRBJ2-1,CASSVAPAGGINEQFF,TGTGCCAGCAGCGTAGCCCCAGCGGGGGGGATCAATGAGCAGTTCTTC
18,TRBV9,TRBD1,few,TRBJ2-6,CASSGPGQGSSGANVLTF,TGTGCCAGCAGCGGACCGGGACAGGGATCCTCTGGGGCCAACGTCCTGACTTTC
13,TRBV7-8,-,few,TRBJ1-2,CASSLNRENGYTF,TGTGCCAGCAGCTTAAACAGGGAGAATGGCTACACCTTC
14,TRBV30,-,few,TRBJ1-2,CAWSVQVGNYGYTF,TGTGCCTGGAGTGTACAGGTTGGGAACTATGGCTACACCTTC
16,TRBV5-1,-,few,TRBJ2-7,CASSGAQGAGSYEQYF,TGCGCCAGCAGCGGAGCACAGGGAGCAGGGAGCTACGAGCAGTACTTC
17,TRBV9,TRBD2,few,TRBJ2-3,CASSVAMLAGGTDTQYF,TGTGCCAGCAGCGTAGCTATGCTAGCGGGGGGCACAGATACGCAGTATTTT
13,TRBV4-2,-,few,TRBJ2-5,CASSQEAWETQYF,TGTGCCAGCAGCCAAGAGGCTTGGGAGACCCAGTACTTC
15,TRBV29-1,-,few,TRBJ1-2,CSVRDGRPINYGYTF,TGCAGCGTACGGGACGGAAGACCGATTAACTATGGCTACACCTTC
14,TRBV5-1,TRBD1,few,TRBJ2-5,CASSTGQAEETQYF,TGCGCCAGCAGCACGGGACAGGCTGAAGAGACCCAGTACTTC
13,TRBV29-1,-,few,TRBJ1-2,CSPILYPTGGYTF,TGCAGCCCCATCCTCTACCCCACGGGTGGCTACACCTTC
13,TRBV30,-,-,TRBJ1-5,CAWNRDLNQPQHF,TGTGCCTGGAACCGGGACCTCAATCAGCCCCAGCATTTT
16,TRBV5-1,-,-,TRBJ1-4,CASSQTSGAVNEKLFF,TGCGCCAGCAGCCAGACGAGCGGGGCAGTCAATGAAAAACTGTTTTTT
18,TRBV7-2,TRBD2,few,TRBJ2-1,CASSLPQTSGGTYNEQFF,TGTGCCAGCAGCTTACCCCAGACTAGCGGCGGGACCTACAATGAGCAGTTCTTC
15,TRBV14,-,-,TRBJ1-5,CASSQGGTGNQPQHF,TGTGCCAGCAGCCAAGGGGGGACGGGCAATCAGCCCCAGCATTTT
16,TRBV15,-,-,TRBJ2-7,CATSRDMSAARHEQYF,TGTGCCACCAGCAGAGATATGTCCGCGGCGAGGCACGAGCAGTACTTC
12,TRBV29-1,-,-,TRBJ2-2,CSVSSNTGELFF,TGCAGCGTTAGCTCGAACACCGGGGAGCTGTTTTTT
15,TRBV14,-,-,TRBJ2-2,CASSPLGVSTGELFF,TGTGCCAGCAGCCCTTTGGGGGTCTCAACCGGGGAGCTGTTTTTT
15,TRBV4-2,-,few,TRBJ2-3,CASSQEGSGADTQYF,TGTGCCAGCAGCCAAGAGGGGTCGGGAGCAGATACGCAGTATTTT
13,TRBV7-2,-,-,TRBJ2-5,CASSPRGWGTQYF,TGTGCCAGCAGCCCCCGCGGGTGGGGGACCCAGTACTTC
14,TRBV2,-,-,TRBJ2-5,CASSPQGLMETQYF,TGTGCCAGCAGTCCACAGGGATTGATGGAGACCCAGTACTTC
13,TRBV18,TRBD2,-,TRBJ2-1,CASSWTSNDEQFF,TGTGCCAGCTCCTGGACTAGCAACGATGAGCAGTTCTTC
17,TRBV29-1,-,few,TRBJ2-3,CSVEGEAQGVRIDTQYF,TGCAGCGTTGAAGGGGAGGCGCAGGGGGTTCGCATTGATACGCAGTATTTT
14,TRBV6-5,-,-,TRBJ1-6,CASSYSDINSPLHF,TGTGCCAGCAGTTACTCCGACATAAATTCACCCCTCCACTTT
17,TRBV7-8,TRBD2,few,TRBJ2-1,CASSFSGGTHSFNEQFF,TGTGCCAGCAGCTTTAGCGGGGGGACTCACTCCTTCAATGAGCAGTTCTTC
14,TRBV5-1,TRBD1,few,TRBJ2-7,CASSLRTGQYEQYF,TGCGCCAGCAGCCTCAGGACAGGGCAGTACGAGCAGTACTTC
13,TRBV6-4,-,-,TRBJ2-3,CASSDRTTDTQYF,TGTGCCAGCAGTGATCGGACGACAGATACGCAGTATTTT
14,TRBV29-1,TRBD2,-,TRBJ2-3,CSATSGGGTDTQYF,TGCAGCGCGACTAGCGGGGGGGGCACAGATACGCAGTATTTT